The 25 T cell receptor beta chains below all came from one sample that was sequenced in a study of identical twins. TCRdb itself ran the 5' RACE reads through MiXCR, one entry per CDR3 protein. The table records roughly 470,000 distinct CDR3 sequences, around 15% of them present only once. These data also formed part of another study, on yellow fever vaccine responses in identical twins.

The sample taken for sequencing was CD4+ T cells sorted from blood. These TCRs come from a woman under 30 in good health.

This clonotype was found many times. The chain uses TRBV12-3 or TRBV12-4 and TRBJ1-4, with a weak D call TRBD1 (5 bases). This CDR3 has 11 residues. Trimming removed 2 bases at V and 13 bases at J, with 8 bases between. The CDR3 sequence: CASSLSGGLFF. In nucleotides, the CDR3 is TGTGCCAGCAGTTTATCGGGGGGACTGTTTTTT.

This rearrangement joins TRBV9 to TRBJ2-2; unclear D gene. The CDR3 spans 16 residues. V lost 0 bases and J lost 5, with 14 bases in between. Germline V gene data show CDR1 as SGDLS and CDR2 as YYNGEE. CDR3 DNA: TGTGCCAGCAGCGTAGAAAGCAAAGGGATGACCGGGGAGCTGTTTTTT. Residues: CASSVESKGMTGELFF.

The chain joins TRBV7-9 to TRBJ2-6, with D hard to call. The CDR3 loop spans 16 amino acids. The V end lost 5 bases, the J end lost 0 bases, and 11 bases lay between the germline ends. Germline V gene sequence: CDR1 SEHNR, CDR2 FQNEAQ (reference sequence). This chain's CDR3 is CASSRYPASGANVLTF. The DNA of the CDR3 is TGTGCCAGCAGCCGTTATCCGGCCTCTGGGGCCAACGTCCTGACTTTC.

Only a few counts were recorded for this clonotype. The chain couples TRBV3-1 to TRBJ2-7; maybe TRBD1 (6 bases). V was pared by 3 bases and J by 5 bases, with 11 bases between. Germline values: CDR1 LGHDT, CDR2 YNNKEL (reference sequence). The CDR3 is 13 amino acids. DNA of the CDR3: TGTGCCAGCAGCCATTTCAGGGGCCACGAGCAGTACTTC. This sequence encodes CASSHFRGHEQYF.

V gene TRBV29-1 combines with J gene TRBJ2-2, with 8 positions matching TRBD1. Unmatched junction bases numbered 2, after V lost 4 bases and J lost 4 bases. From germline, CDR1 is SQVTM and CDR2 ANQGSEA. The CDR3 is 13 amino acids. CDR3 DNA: TGCAGCGTTGTGGACAGGGTCACCGGGGAGCTGTTTTTT. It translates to CSVVDRVTGELFF.

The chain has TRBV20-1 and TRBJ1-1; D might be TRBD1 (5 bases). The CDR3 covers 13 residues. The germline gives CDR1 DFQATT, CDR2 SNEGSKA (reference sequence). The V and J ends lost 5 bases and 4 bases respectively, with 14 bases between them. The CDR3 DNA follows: TGCAGTGCTGTACAGGCGGGAGGCACTGAAGCTTTCTTT. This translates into CSAVQAGGTEAFF.

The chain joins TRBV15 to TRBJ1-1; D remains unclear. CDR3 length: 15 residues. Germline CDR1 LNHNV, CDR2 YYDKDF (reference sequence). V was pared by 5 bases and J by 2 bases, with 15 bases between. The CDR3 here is CATSPQSGVNTEAFF. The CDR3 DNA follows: TGTGCCACCAGCCCCCAGTCCGGGGTAAACACTGAAGCTTTCTTT.

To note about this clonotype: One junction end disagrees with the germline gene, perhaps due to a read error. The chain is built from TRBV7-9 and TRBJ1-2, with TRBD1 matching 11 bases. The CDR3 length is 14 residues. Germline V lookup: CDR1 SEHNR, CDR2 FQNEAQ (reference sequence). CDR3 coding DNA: TGTGCCAGCATCTTATACTCCGGGACAGGGGGTTACACCTTC. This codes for CASILYSGTGGYTF.

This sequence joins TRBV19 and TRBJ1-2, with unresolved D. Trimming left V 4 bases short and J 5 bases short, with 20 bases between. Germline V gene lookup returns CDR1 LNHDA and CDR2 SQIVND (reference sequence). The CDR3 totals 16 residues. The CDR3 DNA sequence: TGTGCCAGTAGTAGCTCCGGACTAAGATCTTGGTATGGCTACACCTTC. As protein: CASSSSGLRSWYGYTF.

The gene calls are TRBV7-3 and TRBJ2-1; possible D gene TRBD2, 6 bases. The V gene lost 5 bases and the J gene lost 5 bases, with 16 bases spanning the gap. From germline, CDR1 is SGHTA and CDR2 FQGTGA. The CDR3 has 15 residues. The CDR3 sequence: CASSPMVAGHNEQFF. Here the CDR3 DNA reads TGTGCCAGCAGCCCGATGGTTGCGGGGCACAATGAGCAGTTCTTC.

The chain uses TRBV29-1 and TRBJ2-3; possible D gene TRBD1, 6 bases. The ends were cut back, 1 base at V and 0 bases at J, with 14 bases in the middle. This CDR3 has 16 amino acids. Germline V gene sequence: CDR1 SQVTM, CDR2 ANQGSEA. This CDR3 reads CSVEAPGHPSTDTQYF. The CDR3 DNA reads TGCAGCGTTGAAGCTCCGGGACACCCTAGCACAGATACGCAGTATTTT.

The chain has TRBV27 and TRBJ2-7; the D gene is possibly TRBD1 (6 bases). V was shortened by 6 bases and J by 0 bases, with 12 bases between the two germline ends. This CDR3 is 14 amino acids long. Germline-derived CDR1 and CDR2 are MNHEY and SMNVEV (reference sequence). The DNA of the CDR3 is TGTGCCAGCAGCCCCGACAGGTACTCCTACGAGCAGTACTTC. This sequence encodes CASSPDRYSYEQYF.

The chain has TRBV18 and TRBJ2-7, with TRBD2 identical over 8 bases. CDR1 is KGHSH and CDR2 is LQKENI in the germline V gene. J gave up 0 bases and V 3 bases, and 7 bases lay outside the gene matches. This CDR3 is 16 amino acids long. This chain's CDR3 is CASSPLVAGGSYEQYF. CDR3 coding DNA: TGTGCCAGCTCACCCCTAGTTGCGGGGGGCTCCTACGAGCAGTACTTC.

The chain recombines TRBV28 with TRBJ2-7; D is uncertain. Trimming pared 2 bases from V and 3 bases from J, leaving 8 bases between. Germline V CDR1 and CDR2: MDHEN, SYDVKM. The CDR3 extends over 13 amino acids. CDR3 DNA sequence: TGTGCCAGCAGTTTACCAGAGAACTACGAGCAGTACTTC. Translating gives CASSLPENYEQYF.

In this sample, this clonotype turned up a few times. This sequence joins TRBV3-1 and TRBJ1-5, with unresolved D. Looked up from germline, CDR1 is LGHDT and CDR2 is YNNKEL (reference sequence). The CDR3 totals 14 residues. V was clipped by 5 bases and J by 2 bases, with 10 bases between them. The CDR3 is CASSSYGGNQPQHF. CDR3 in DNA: TGTGCCAGCAGCAGCTACGGGGGCAATCAGCCCCAGCATTTT.

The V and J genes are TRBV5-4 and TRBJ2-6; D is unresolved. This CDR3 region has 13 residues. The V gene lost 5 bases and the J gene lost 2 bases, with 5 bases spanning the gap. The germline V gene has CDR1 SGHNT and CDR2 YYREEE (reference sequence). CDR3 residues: CASRITGANVLTF. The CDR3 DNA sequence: TGTGCCAGCAGAATCACTGGGGCCAACGTCCTGACTTTC.

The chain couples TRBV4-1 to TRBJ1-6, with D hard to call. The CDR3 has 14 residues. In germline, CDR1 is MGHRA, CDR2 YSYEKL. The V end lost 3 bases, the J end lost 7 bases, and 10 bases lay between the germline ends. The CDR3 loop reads CASSHSGSNSPLHF. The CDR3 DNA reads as TGCGCCAGCAGCCACTCGGGGTCCAATTCACCCCTCCACTTT.

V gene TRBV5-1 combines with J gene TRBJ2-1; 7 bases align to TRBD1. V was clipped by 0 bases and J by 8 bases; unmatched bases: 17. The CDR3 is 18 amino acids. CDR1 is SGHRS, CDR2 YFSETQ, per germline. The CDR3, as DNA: TGCGCCAGCAGCTTGGGTGTTATTAGACAGGGTCTAAACGATGAGCAGTTCTTC. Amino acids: CASSLGVIRQGLNDEQFF.

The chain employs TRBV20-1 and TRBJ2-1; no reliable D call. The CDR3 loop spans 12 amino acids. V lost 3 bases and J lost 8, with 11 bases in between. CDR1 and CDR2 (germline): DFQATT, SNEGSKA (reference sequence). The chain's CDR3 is CSARALVHEQFF. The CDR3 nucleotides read TGCAGTGCTAGGGCCCTGGTGCATGAGCAGTTCTTC.

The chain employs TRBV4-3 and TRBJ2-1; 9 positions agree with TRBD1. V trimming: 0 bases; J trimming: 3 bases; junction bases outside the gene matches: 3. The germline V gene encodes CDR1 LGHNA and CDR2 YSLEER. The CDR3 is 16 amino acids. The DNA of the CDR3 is TGCGCCAGCAGCCAAGATCACAGGGGGCTCTACAATGAGCAGTTCTTC. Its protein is CASSQDHRGLYNEQFF.

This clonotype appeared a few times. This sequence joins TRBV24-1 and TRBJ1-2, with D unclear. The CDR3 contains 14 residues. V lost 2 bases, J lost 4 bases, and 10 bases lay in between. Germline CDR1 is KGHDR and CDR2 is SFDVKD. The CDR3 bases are TGTGCCACCAGTGATTCTGACTTTGGCTATGGCTACACCTTC. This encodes CATSDSDFGYGYTF.

CDR3 coding DNA: TGTGCCAGCAGTTTATCCGGGACAGCTTCCAGGCAGTTCTTC. It encodes CASSLSGTASRQFF. The V and J genes are TRBV12-3 or TRBV12-4 and TRBJ2-1; 7 bases match TRBD1. The V segment lost 2 bases and the J segment 12 bases; nucleotides outside the gene matches: 10. This CDR3 region has 14 residues.

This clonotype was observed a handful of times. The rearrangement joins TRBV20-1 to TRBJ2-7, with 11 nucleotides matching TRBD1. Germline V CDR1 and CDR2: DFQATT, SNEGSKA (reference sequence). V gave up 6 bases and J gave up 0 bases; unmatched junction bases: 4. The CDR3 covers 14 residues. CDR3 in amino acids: CSAIGTGGSYEQYF. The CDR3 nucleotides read TGCAGTGCCATCGGGACAGGGGGCTCCTACGAGCAGTACTTC.

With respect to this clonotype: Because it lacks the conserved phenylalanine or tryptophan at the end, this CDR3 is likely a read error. CDR3 nucleotides: TGTGCCACCGGATCTCTCAATCAGCCCCAGCATGTT. This codes for CATGSLNQPQHV. The gene calls are TRBV6-5 and TRBJ1-5, with D uncertain. Germline V gene sequence: CDR1 MNHEY, CDR2 SVGAGI. V dropped 10 bases and J dropped 3 bases, with 10 bases sitting between them. The CDR3 sequence is 12 residues long.

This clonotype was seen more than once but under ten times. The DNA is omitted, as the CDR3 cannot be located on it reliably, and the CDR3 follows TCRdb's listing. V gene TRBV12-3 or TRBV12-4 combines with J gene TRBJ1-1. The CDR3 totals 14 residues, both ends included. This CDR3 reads CASSFLAGNTEAFF.